This T cell receptor beta chain appears in the sequencing data of a study of blood T cell repertoires in COVID-19. Study-level information: The origin of the acute and convalescent COVID-19 samples was the United States, Italy and Spain. T cells, B-cell-depleted T cells, or PBMCs provided the cDNA or gDNA that served as material.

In the original analysis: Amplified reference gene primers provided the basis for estimating nucleated cell counts. Using immunoSEQ multiplex PCR, the repertoire was profiled, and TCRdb retains in-frame clones only, with some absent. V, J and clone size derive from that table, while D and trimming were established from the DNA sequence. The sample lists 80,000 to 100,000 clones; roughly 80% were seen once. CDR3 length equals 15 residues. The germline V gene has CDR1 KGHSY and CDR2 FQNENV. V shed 3 bases and J 6 bases; nucleotides not matched to a gene: 6. Sequencing used peripheral blood. This sequence joins TRBV16 and TRBJ2-1, with 9 bases fitting TRBD2. This TCR was sampled from a man aged 55 to 70 with acute or convalescent COVID-19. The CDR3 region has the DNA TGTGCCAGCAGCCACGTGGCTAGCGGGATCAATGAGCAGTTCTTC. Translating it yields CASSHVASGINEQFF. The variable domain in full, with the rest retrieved from reference TRBV16 and TRBJ2-1, is GEEVAQTPKHLVRGEGQKAKLYCAPIKGHSYVFWYQQVLKNEFKFLISFQNENVFDETGMPKERFSAKCLPNSPCSLEIQATKLEDSAVYFCASSHVASGINEQFFGPGTRLTVL.